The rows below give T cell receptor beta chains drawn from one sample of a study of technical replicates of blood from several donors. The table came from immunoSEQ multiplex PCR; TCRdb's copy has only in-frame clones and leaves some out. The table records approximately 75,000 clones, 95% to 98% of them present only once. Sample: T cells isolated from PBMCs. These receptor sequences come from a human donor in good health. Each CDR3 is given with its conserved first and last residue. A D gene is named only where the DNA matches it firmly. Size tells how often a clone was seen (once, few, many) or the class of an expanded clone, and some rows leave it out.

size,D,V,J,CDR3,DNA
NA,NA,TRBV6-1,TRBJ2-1,CASNPNSLYNEQFF,TGTGCCAGCAACCCAAACTCACTCTACAATGAGCAGTTCTTC
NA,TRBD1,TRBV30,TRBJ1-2,CAWTRDSISVVNYGYTF,TGTGCCTGGACCAGGGACAGCATTTCCGTAGTAAACTATGGCTACACCTTC
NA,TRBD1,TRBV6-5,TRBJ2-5,CASSLDRGRIETQYF,TGTGCCAGCAGTTTGGACAGGGGGCGGATAGAGACCCAGTACTTC
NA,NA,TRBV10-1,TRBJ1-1,CASSVPDSLNTEAFF,TGCGCCAGCAGTGTTCCGGACAGCTTGAACACTGAAGCTTTCTTT
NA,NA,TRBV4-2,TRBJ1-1,CASSRPPLVSSRNTEAFF,TGTGCCAGCAGCCGCCCCCCTTTGGTTAGTTCTAGGAACACTGAAGCTTTCTTT
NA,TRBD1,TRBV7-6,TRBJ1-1,CASSFDRGRTEAFF,TGTGCCAGCAGCTTCGACAGGGGGCGGACTGAAGCTTTCTTT
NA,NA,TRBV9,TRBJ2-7,CASSVGQGKRYEQYF,TGTGCCAGCAGCGTAGGCCAGGGGAAACGCTACGAGCAGTACTTC
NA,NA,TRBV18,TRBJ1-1,CASSPREGNTEAFF,TGTGCCAGCTCACCAAGAGAGGGGAACACTGAAGCTTTCTTT
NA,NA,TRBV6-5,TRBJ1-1,CASSTPGANTEAFF,TGTGCCAGCAGTACTCCAGGGGCTAACACTGAAGCTTTCTTT
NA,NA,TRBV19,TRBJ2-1,CASSLSSEPSGSDEQFF,TGTGCCAGTAGTCTCTCTAGCGAACCATCTGGATCCGATGAGCAGTTCTTC
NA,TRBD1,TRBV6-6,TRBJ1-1,CASRQGQYTEAFF,TGTGCCAGCAGACAGGGGCAGTACACTGAAGCTTTCTTT
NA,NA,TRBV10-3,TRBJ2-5,CAISVLGLQETQYF,TGTGCCATCAGTGTTTTGGGACTCCAAGAGACCCAGTACTTC
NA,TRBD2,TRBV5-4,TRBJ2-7,CAGYSGSYEQYF,TGTGCCGGGTATAGCGGGAGCTACGAGCAGTACTTC
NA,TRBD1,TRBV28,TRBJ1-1,CASSLRRDRVIGDTEAFF,TGTGCCAGCAGTTTAAGAAGGGACAGGGTAATTGGGGACACTGAAGCTTTCTTT
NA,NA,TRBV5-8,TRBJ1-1,CASSSEGIWLTEAFF,TGTGCCAGCAGCTCGGAGGGGATTTGGTTAACTGAAGCTTTCTTT
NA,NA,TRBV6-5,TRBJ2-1,CASSYSGGLSYNEQFF,TGTGCCAGCAGTTACTCGGGGGGACTCTCCTACAATGAGCAGTTCTTC
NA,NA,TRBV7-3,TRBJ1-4,CASSLVGGRDEKLFF,TGTGCCAGCAGCTTAGTTGGGGGCAGGGATGAAAAACTGTTTTTT
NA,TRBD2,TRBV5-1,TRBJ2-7,CASSLSGGQGEQYF,TGCGCCAGCAGCTTGTCGGGAGGGCAGGGCGAGCAGTACTTC
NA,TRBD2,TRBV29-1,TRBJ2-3,CSVEKVAGEPDTQYF,TGCAGCGTTGAGAAGGTAGCGGGAGAGCCAGATACGCAGTATTTT
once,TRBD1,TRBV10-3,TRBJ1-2,CAISERDGTDGYTF,TGTGCCATCAGTGAGCGCGATGGGACAGATGGCTACACCTTC
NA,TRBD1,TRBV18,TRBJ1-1,CASSWTGNTEAFF,TGTGCCAGCTCTTGGACAGGAAACACTGAAGCTTTCTTT
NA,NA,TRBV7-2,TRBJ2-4,CASSYRGGIAKNIQYF,TGTGCCAGCAGCTACCGAGGGGGTATAGCCAAAAACATTCAGTACTTC
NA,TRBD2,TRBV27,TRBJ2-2,CASSGTSGRLNTGELFF,TGTGCCAGCAGTGGGACTAGCGGGAGGTTAAACACCGGGGAGCTGTTTTTT
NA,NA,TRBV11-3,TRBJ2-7,CASSLVVYEQYF,TGTGCCAGCAGCTTAGTCGTCTACGAGCAGTACTTC
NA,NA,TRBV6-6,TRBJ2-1,CASREDSYNEQFF,TGTGCCAGCAGAGAGGACAGCTACAATGAGCAGTTCTTC
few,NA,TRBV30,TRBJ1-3,CAWRGLSGNTIYF,TGTGCCTGGAGGGGGCTCTCTGGAAACACCATATATTTT
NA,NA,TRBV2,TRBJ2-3,CASGTGITDTQYF,TGTGCCAGCGGAACAGGAATCACAGATACGCAGTATTTT
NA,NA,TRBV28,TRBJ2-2,CASSSHGGMGTGELFF,TGTGCCAGCAGTTCCCACGGCGGGATGGGTACCGGGGAGCTGTTTTTT
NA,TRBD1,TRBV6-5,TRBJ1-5,CASSYPGQGKNQPQHF,TGTGCCAGCAGTTACCCGGGACAGGGGAAGAATCAGCCCCAGCATTTT
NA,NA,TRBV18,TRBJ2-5,CASSPRGETQYF,TGTGCCAGCTCACCACGAGGGGAGACCCAGTACTTC
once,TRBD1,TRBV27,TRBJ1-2,CASRQTGQADSYTF,TGTGCCAGCAGGCAAACCGGACAGGCCGACAGCTACACCTTC
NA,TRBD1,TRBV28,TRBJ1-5,CASIITGGGQPQHF,TGTGCCAGCATCATTACAGGGGGCGGTCAGCCCCAGCATTTT
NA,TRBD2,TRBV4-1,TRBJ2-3,CASSQLGSGGPADTQYF,TGCGCCAGCAGCCAATTAGGGTCGGGAGGGCCCGCAGATACGCAGTATTTT
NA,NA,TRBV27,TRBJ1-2,CASSPRANYGYTF,TGTGCCAGCAGTCCCCGGGCTAACTATGGCTACACCTTC
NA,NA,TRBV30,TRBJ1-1,CAWVGGTNTEAFF,TGTGCCTGGGTTGGCGGCACGAACACTGAAGCTTTCTTT
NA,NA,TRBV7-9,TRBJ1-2,CAIPHRQEVNYGYTF,TGTGCCATCCCCCACCGACAGGAGGTTAACTATGGCTACACCTTC
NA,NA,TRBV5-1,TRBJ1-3,CASSSRGGGNTIYF,TGCGCCAGCAGCTCAAGGGGGGGAGGAAACACCATATATTTT
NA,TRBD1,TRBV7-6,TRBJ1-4,CASSPAGGGEKLFF,TGTGCCAGCAGCCCCGCAGGGGGCGGTGAAAAACTGTTTTTT
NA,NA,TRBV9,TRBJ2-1,CASSAWGGADNEQFF,TGTGCCAGCAGCGCCTGGGGGGGGGCCGACAATGAGCAGTTCTTC
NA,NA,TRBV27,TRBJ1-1,CASSLYPGTLNTEAFF,TGTGCCAGCAGTCTCTACCCCGGGACACTGAACACTGAAGCTTTCTTT
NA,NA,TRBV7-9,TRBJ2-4,CASSLVESGIQYF,TGTGCCAGCAGCTTAGTTGAATCGGGCATTCAGTACTTC
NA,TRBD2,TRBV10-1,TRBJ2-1,CASSEINGGGENEQFF,TGCGCCAGCAGTGAAATTAACGGGGGGGGCGAAAATGAGCAGTTCTTC
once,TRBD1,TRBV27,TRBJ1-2,CASSQSGTGGSGYTF,TGTGCCAGCAGTCAATCCGGGACAGGGGGCAGTGGCTACACCTTC
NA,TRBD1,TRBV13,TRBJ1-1,CASSYGQGANTEAFF,TGTGCCAGCAGCTATGGACAGGGGGCGAACACTGAAGCTTTCTTT
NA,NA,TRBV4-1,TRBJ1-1,CASSQGQLRNTEAFF,TGCGCCAGCAGCCAAGGACAACTCCGAAACACTGAAGCTTTCTTT
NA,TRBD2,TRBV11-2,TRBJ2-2,CASSPHSKGGGLELFF,TGTGCCAGCAGCCCCCACTCCAAGGGCGGGGGGCTGGAACTGTTTTTT
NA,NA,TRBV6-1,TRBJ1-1,CASKVRAGTGAEAFF,TGTGCCAGCAAGGTTCGCGCTGGGACGGGGGCTGAAGCTTTCTTT